Listed below are T cell receptor beta chains from one sample, sequenced in a study of a mutant IDH1 vaccine in newly diagnosed glioma. Measured with immunoSEQ multiplex PCR; TCRdb has only the in-frame clones, and not every one. The data show approximately 27,000 clones, roughly nine tenths seen once. These receptors lack a known antigen. The sample consisted of PBMCs, taken from a glioma patient whose treatment included an IDH1 peptide vaccine. Every receptor here comes from a man aged 18 to 29 with glioma. Both conserved end residues are part of each CDR3. D genes are given only for firm matches. For some rows the clone size is stated as once, few or many, or as a class when expanded; others skip it.

v_call	clone_size	cdr3_length	j_call	d_call	cdr3_nt	cdr3_aa
TRBV5-1	NA	14	TRBJ1-2	NA	TGCGCCAGCAGCTTGGCAGGGGCCGGACGGGGCTACACCTTC	CASSLAGAGRGYTF
TRBV29-1	NA	15	TRBJ1-1	NA	TGCAGCGTTGAACTAACGGACAGACCTAACACTGAAGCTTTCTTT	CSVELTDRPNTEAFF
TRBV27	few	13	TRBJ1-1	TRBD1	TGTGCCAGCAGGACAGGGGATATAGGTGAAGCTTTCTTT	CASRTGDIGEAFF
TRBV29-1	NA	12	TRBJ2-3	NA	TGCAGCGCCCGGAGGAGCTCAGATACGCAGTATTTT	CSARRSSDTQYF
TRBV6-5	NA	13	TRBJ1-1	NA	TGTGCCAGCAGGCTAGCGGTATACACTGAAGCTTTCTTT	CASRLAVYTEAFF
TRBV30	NA	13	TRBJ1-1	NA	TGTGCCTGGAGTCGCCAAGGGCTCTCAGAAGCTTTCTTT	CAWSRQGLSEAFF
TRBV6-5	NA	14	TRBJ1-4	NA	TGTGCCAGCAGCTCGGCGGGATGGGGTGAAAAACTGTTTTTT	CASSSAGWGEKLFF
TRBV15	NA	17	TRBJ1-1	TRBD1	TGTGCCACCAGCAGAGATTATATGACAGGGGTGAACACTGAAGCTTTCTTT	CATSRDYMTGVNTEAFF
TRBV10-2	NA	14	TRBJ2-2	NA	TGCGCCAGCAGTGAGGGACTAATTACCGGGGAGCTGTTTTTT	CASSEGLITGELFF
TRBV4-2	NA	15	TRBJ2-2	TRBD1	TGTGCCAGCAGCTCGGACAGGGGAAGGACCGGGGAGCTGTTTTTT	CASSSDRGRTGELFF
TRBV5-1	NA	15	TRBJ2-1	TRBD1	TGCGCCAGCAGCTGGGCAGGGGGCCCTAACAATGAGCAGTTCTTC	CASSWAGGPNNEQFF
TRBV7-2	NA	13	TRBJ1-5	NA	TGTGCCAGCAGCTTAGGGGCCAATCAGCCCCAGCATTTT	CASSLGANQPQHF
TRBV5-4	NA	16	TRBJ2-3	TRBD2	TGTGCCAGCAGGCAAGCAGCGGGAGGAAGCACAGATACGCAGTATTTT	CASRQAAGGSTDTQYF
TRBV10-3	NA	14	TRBJ1-1	TRBD1	TGTGCCATCAGTGAACAGGACAGGGTCCCTGAAGCTTTCTTT	CAISEQDRVPEAFF
TRBV19	NA	14	TRBJ2-7	NA	TGTGCCAGTAGTATAGGACTTCTAGTCCACGAGCAGTACTTC	CASSIGLLVHEQYF
TRBV5-4	once	13	TRBJ2-2	NA	TGTGCCAGCAGCTACAGGGAGGGCGGGGAGCTGTTTTTT	CASSYREGGELFF
TRBV5-4	NA	16	TRBJ1-2	TRBD1	TGTGCCAGCAGCTTGGCCCCGGGACAGGTATTGGATGGCTACACCTTC	CASSLAPGQVLDGYTF
TRBV7-6	NA	15	TRBJ2-3	NA	TGTGCCAGCAGCCCCTCGGGCACTGGCGGAGATACGCAGTATTTT	CASSPSGTGGDTQYF
TRBV14	NA	15	TRBJ2-7	NA	TGTGCCAGCAGCCAAGGCGGGACTCGATCCTACGAGCAGTACTTC	CASSQGGTRSYEQYF
TRBV6-5	NA	13	TRBJ2-3	NA	TGTGCCAGCACCTCATCGTCCCCCCTGGTTACGCATTTT	CASTSSSPLVTHF